The source of this T cell receptor beta chain is a study of T cell responses to AZD1222 COVID-19 vaccine. Study-level points and caveats: Donors in the cohort were predominantly white British and more often female, and clonal diversity was possibly underestimated.

The germline V gene encodes CDR1 LGHDT and CDR2 YNNKEL (reference sequence). The CDR3 has 16 residues. V lost 4 bases to trimming and J lost 2 bases; unmatched junction nucleotides: 9. As for this clone: Its antigen is unknown.

Libraries were prepared by immunoSEQ multiplex PCR; TCRdb keeps only in-frame clonotypes and omits some of them. The table records around 150,000 clones, 90% to 95% of them present only once. This TCR came from an adult who received the AZD1222 COVID-19 vaccine. The chain has TRBV3-1 (or the pseudogene TRBV3-2) and TRBJ1-2; 8 positions match TRBD1. Here the sequenced sample was peripheral blood, taken 28 days after the second AZD1222 dose. The CDR3 protein is CASSPSMGQANYGYTF. Written as DNA, the CDR3 is TGTGCCAGCAGCCCATCCATGGGACAGGCCAACTATGGCTACACCTTC.